Below, 6 T cell receptor beta chains from the same sample are listed, as sequenced in a study of graft-versus-host responses after intestinal transplantation (dated by TCRdb to the early 2020s). What this sample's time point label stands for: cells obtained before transplantation from donor or recipient. For these receptors, no antigen is known. The library was made by the immunoSEQ multiplex PCR assay. TCRdb re-hosts the immuneACCESS table, in-frame sequences only. Its copies lack some clones; in the studies checked, an unresolved V gene accounts for under half of them, and the cause for the rest is not known. The sample contains roughly 110,000 clones, roughly 93% of them found a single time. The ten largest make up roughly 1% of the sample. Specimen: unstimulated CD8+ T cells sorted from spleen or lymph node cells, collected before transplant. These receptors originate from a human donor who was the organ donor for an intestinal transplant.

Only one count was recorded for this clone. V and J are TRBV13 and TRBJ2-1; the match to TRBD2 covers 8 bases. The CDR3 contains 17 residues. V gave up 5 bases and J gave up 0 bases; unmatched junction bases: 9. Germline lookup yields CDR1 PRHDT and CDR2 FYEKMQ (reference sequence). CDR3 coding DNA: TGTGCCAGCAGCGTAGACGGCAGCGGGAGCTCCTACAATGAGCAGTTCTTC. Protein product: CASSVDGSGSSYNEQFF.

The chain couples TRBV23-1 to TRBJ2-7, with D maybe TRBD1 (5 bases). TRBV23-1 is an ORF; its function is uncertain. This CDR3 contains 16 residues. V was clipped by 0 bases and J by 3 bases, with 15 bases between them. The CDR3 coding sequence is TGCGCCAGCAGTCAATCGGTGTTACAGGAATTCTACGAGCAGTACTTC. It is translated as CASSQSVLQEFYEQYF.

The CDR3 coding sequence is TGTGCCAGCACCCTCCGAGGGGGGAGCAATCAGCCCCAGCATTTT. Amino acids: CASTLRGGSNQPQHF. The rearrangement joins TRBV27 to TRBJ1-5, with D tentatively TRBD1 (6 bases). Germline CDR1 is MNHEY and CDR2 is SMNVEV (reference sequence). CDR3 length equals 15 residues. Trimming shortened V by 7 bases and J by 1 base, and 14 bases separated the two germline ends.

The chain couples TRBV9 to TRBJ2-1, with 8 bases aligning to TRBD2. With V trimmed by 0 bases and J by 2 bases, 7 bases remained unmatched. This CDR3 is 17 amino acids long. Germline V gene data show CDR1 as SGDLS and CDR2 as YYNGEE. This CDR3 is CASSVASTSGTYNEQFF. The CDR3 DNA is TGTGCCAGCAGCGTAGCTTCTACTAGCGGAACCTACAATGAGCAGTTCTTC.

The chain combines TRBV7-6 with TRBJ2-2, with 14 bases fitting TRBD2. The V and J ends lost 5 bases and 6 bases, in that order; junction bases with no gene match: 20. The CDR3 totals 21 residues. Germline V gene sequence: CDR1 SGHVS, CDR2 FNYEAQ. The CDR3 loop reads CASSMGGLAGGPPSRAGELFF. CDR3 DNA sequence: TGTGCCAGCAGCATGGGTGGACTAGCGGGAGGCCCCCCTTCCCGGGCCGGGGAGCTGTTTTTT.

The chain joins TRBV28 to TRBJ2-7, with 7 positions matching TRBD2. Trimming took 4 bases from V and 2 from J; bases not matched to a gene: 8. Germline V gene lookup returns CDR1 MDHEN and CDR2 SYDVKM. The CDR3 extends over 15 amino acids. Here the CDR3 reads CASSSPGRGAYEQYF. The CDR3 nucleotides are TGTGCCAGCAGTTCACCGGGTCGGGGGGCCTACGAGCAGTACTTC.